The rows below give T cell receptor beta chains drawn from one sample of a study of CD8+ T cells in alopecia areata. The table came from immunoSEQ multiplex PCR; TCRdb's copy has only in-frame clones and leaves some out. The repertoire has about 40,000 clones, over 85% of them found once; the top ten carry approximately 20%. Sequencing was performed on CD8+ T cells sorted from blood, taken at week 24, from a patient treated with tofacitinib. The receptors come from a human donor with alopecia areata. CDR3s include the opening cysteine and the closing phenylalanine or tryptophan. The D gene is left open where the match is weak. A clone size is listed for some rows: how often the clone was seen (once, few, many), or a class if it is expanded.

CDR3aa: CASNPPGQFKNIQYF; CDR3nt: TGTGCCAGCAATCCCCCGGGACAGTTCAAAAACATTCAGTACTTC; v_gene: TRBV28; d_gene: TRBD1; abundance: .; j_gene: TRBJ2-4
CDR3aa: CASSSGREWTDTQYF; CDR3nt: TGTGCCAGCAGTTCGGGCAGGGAGTGGACAGATACGCAGTATTTT; v_gene: TRBV6-6; d_gene: .; abundance: .; j_gene: TRBJ2-3
CDR3aa: CASSLFGGELFF; CDR3nt: TGTGCCAGCAGTTTGTTTGGAGGGGAGCTGTTTTTT; v_gene: TRBV28; d_gene: .; abundance: .; j_gene: TRBJ2-2
CDR3aa: CASSVGGSYEQYF; CDR3nt: TGTGCCAGCAGTGTGGGCGGGTCCTACGAGCAGTACTTC; v_gene: TRBV6-1; d_gene: .; abundance: .; j_gene: TRBJ2-7
CDR3aa: CASSQDGRAGDTQYF; CDR3nt: TGCGCCAGCAGCCAAGACGGCAGGGCGGGGGATACGCAGTATTTT; v_gene: TRBV4-3; d_gene: .; abundance: .; j_gene: TRBJ2-3
CDR3aa: CASSPSQGQLLNEQFF; CDR3nt: TGTGCCAGCAGCCCTAGTCAGGGACAGCTTCTCAATGAGCAGTTCTTC; v_gene: TRBV27; d_gene: TRBD1; abundance: .; j_gene: TRBJ2-1
CDR3aa: CASSYTNRGSYEQYF; CDR3nt: TGTGCCAGCAGTTACACTAACAGGGGCAGCTACGAGCAGTACTTC; v_gene: TRBV6-5; d_gene: TRBD1; abundance: .; j_gene: TRBJ2-7
CDR3aa: CASGSTTSLAFF; CDR3nt: TGTGCCAGCGGGTCTACCACCTCATTAGCTTTCTTT; v_gene: TRBV27; d_gene: .; abundance: .; j_gene: TRBJ1-1
CDR3aa: CASSLAPPLSYNEQFF; CDR3nt: TGTGCCAGCAGCTTAGCCCCTCCTCTCTCCTACAATGAGCAGTTCTTC; v_gene: TRBV7-8; d_gene: .; abundance: .; j_gene: TRBJ2-1
CDR3aa: CAWSPGQGFLDTQYF; CDR3nt: TGTGCCTGGAGTCCGGGGCAGGGTTTCCTAGATACGCAGTATTTT; v_gene: TRBV30; d_gene: .; abundance: .; j_gene: TRBJ2-3
CDR3aa: CASSFRLAGRDNEQFF; CDR3nt: TGTGCCAGCAGCTTCCGACTAGCGGGGAGAGACAATGAGCAGTTCTTC; v_gene: TRBV7-9; d_gene: TRBD2; abundance: .; j_gene: TRBJ2-1
CDR3aa: CASSQGNSGASVLTF; CDR3nt: TGTGCCAGCAGCCAAGGGAACTCTGGGGCCAGCGTCCTGACTTTC; v_gene: TRBV11-2; d_gene: .; abundance: .; j_gene: TRBJ2-6
CDR3aa: CAPPRNEQFF; CDR3nt: TGTGCCCCCCCCCGGAATGAGCAGTTCTTC; v_gene: TRBV10-3; d_gene: .; abundance: .; j_gene: TRBJ2-1
CDR3aa: CASSLDREGQETQYF; CDR3nt: TGTGCCAGCAGTTTAGACAGGGAAGGCCAAGAGACCCAGTACTTC; v_gene: TRBV28; d_gene: TRBD1; abundance: .; j_gene: TRBJ2-5
CDR3aa: CASSHRTSAEQYF; CDR3nt: TGTGCCAGCAGTCACCGGACGAGTGCCGAGCAGTACTTC; v_gene: TRBV28; d_gene: .; abundance: once; j_gene: TRBJ2-7
CDR3aa: CASSDRATGNEQFF; CDR3nt: TGTGCCAGTAGTGACAGGGCCACGGGTAATGAGCAGTTCTTC; v_gene: TRBV19; d_gene: TRBD1; abundance: .; j_gene: TRBJ2-1
CDR3aa: CASSLGRYYEQYF; CDR3nt: TGTGCCAGCAGTTTGGGACGGTACTACGAGCAGTACTTC; v_gene: TRBV27; d_gene: .; abundance: .; j_gene: TRBJ2-7
CDR3aa: CASSLGDFLTDTQYF; CDR3nt: TGTGCCAGCAGCTTAGGGGACTTCCTCACAGATACGCAGTATTTT; v_gene: TRBV7-8; d_gene: .; abundance: .; j_gene: TRBJ2-3
CDR3aa: CASSTPVTGGAYNEQFF; CDR3nt: TGTGCCAGTAGTACCCCCGTCACAGGGGGTGCGTACAATGAGCAGTTCTTC; v_gene: TRBV19; d_gene: TRBD1; abundance: .; j_gene: TRBJ2-1
CDR3aa: CASSYSGGQGNTEAFF; CDR3nt: TGTGCCAGCAGTTACTCGGGGGGGCAGGGGAACACTGAAGCTTTCTTT; v_gene: TRBV6-5; d_gene: .; abundance: .; j_gene: TRBJ1-1
CDR3aa: CASSLAEGPYEQYF; CDR3nt: TGTGCCAGCAGCTTAGCAGAGGGGCCGTACGAGCAGTACTTC; v_gene: TRBV7-2; d_gene: .; abundance: once; j_gene: TRBJ2-7
CDR3aa: CASSSVAGGRNEQFF; CDR3nt: TGTGCCAGCAGCTCAGTAGCGGGGGGGCGTAATGAGCAGTTCTTC; v_gene: TRBV7-3; d_gene: TRBD2; abundance: .; j_gene: TRBJ2-1
CDR3aa: CTPEAKNIQYF; CDR3nt: TGTACCCCCGAGGCCAAAAACATTCAGTACTTC; v_gene: TRBV19; d_gene: .; abundance: once; j_gene: TRBJ2-4
CDR3aa: CASSLDANTGELFF; CDR3nt: TGTGCCAGCAGCTTGGACGCGAACACCGGGGAGCTGTTTTTT; v_gene: TRBV5-4; d_gene: .; abundance: .; j_gene: TRBJ2-2
CDR3aa: CASALGYEQYF; CDR3nt: TGTGCCAGCGCCCTGGGGTACGAGCAGTACTTC; v_gene: TRBV7-2; d_gene: .; abundance: .; j_gene: TRBJ2-7
CDR3aa: CASSLLGNEYEQYF; CDR3nt: TGCGCCAGCAGTCTTCTCGGAAATGAATACGAGCAGTACTTC; v_gene: TRBV5-1; d_gene: .; abundance: .; j_gene: TRBJ2-7
CDR3aa: CASSFLAGSYNEQFF; CDR3nt: TGTGCCAGCAGCTTTCTAGCGGGGAGTTACAATGAGCAGTTCTTC; v_gene: TRBV7-3; d_gene: TRBD2; abundance: .; j_gene: TRBJ2-1
CDR3aa: CAWSADVNNEQFF; CDR3nt: TGTGCCTGGAGCGCGGATGTCAACAATGAGCAGTTCTTC; v_gene: TRBV30; d_gene: .; abundance: .; j_gene: TRBJ2-1
CDR3aa: CSVDGGTGELFF; CDR3nt: TGCAGCGTAGACGGAGGCACCGGGGAGCTGTTTTTT; v_gene: TRBV29-1; d_gene: .; abundance: few; j_gene: TRBJ2-2
CDR3aa: CASSFQDTQYF; CDR3nt: TGTGCCAGCAGCTTTCAAGATACGCAGTATTTT; v_gene: TRBV11-2; d_gene: .; abundance: .; j_gene: TRBJ2-3
CDR3aa: CASGGTGELFF; CDR3nt: TGTGCCAGCGGAGGAACCGGGGAGCTGTTTTTT; v_gene: TRBV6-6; d_gene: .; abundance: .; j_gene: TRBJ2-2
CDR3aa: CASRPPGSTDTQYF; CDR3nt: TGCGCCAGCAGACCCCCAGGGAGCACAGATACGCAGTATTTT; v_gene: TRBV5-1; d_gene: .; abundance: .; j_gene: TRBJ2-3
CDR3aa: CASSAPGQGIYEQYF; CDR3nt: TGTGCCAGCAGCGCTCCGGGACAGGGTATTTACGAGCAGTACTTC; v_gene: TRBV28; d_gene: TRBD1; abundance: .; j_gene: TRBJ2-7
CDR3aa: CASSDGTGQPQHF; CDR3nt: TGTGCCAGCAGTGACGGGACCGGGCAGCCCCAGCATTTT; v_gene: TRBV25-1; d_gene: .; abundance: .; j_gene: TRBJ1-5
CDR3aa: CASSPTAGGRGNEQFF; CDR3nt: TGTGCCAGCAGTCCTACAGCGGGGGGAAGGGGGAATGAGCAGTTCTTC; v_gene: TRBV27; d_gene: TRBD2; abundance: .; j_gene: TRBJ2-1
CDR3aa: CASSEDQETQYF; CDR3nt: TGTGCCAGCAGTGAAGACCAAGAGACCCAGTACTTC; v_gene: TRBV27; d_gene: .; abundance: .; j_gene: TRBJ2-5
CDR3aa: CASSLFPTGSGETQYF; CDR3nt: TGTGCCAGCAGTTTATTCCCGACAGGATCTGGGGAGACCCAGTACTTC; v_gene: TRBV28; d_gene: .; abundance: .; j_gene: TRBJ2-5
CDR3aa: CASSPPGQGWEQYF; CDR3nt: TGTGCCAGCTCACCACCGGGACAGGGGTGGGAGCAGTACTTC; v_gene: TRBV18; d_gene: TRBD1; abundance: .; j_gene: TRBJ2-7
CDR3aa: CASSLQGFNDEQYF; CDR3nt: TGTGCCAGTAGCTTACAGGGGTTTAATGACGAGCAGTACTTC; v_gene: TRBV19; d_gene: TRBD1; abundance: .; j_gene: TRBJ2-7
CDR3aa: CASSLARDFFLNF; CDR3nt: TGTGCCAGCAGTTTAGCCCGGGACTTTTTCCTGAACTTC; v_gene: TRBV28; d_gene: .; abundance: .; j_gene: TRBJ2-7
CDR3aa: CSVFPDTEAFF; CDR3nt: TGCAGCGTTTTCCCGGACACTGAAGCTTTCTTT; v_gene: TRBV29-1; d_gene: .; abundance: .; j_gene: TRBJ1-1
CDR3aa: CASRHSGTAFYEQYF; CDR3nt: TGTGCCAGCAGACACAGCGGGACAGCGTTTTACGAGCAGTACTTC; v_gene: TRBV4-2; d_gene: .; abundance: .; j_gene: TRBJ2-7
CDR3aa: CASSLARTLEYF; CDR3nt: TGTGCCAGCAGCTTAGCCCGGACACTCGAGTACTTC; v_gene: TRBV7-8; d_gene: .; abundance: .; j_gene: TRBJ2-5
CDR3aa: CSVETRGQVWEKLFF; CDR3nt: TGCAGCGTTGAGACGAGGGGGCAGGTTTGGGAAAAACTGTTTTTT; v_gene: TRBV29-1; d_gene: TRBD1; abundance: .; j_gene: TRBJ1-4
CDR3aa: CASSERGIF; CDR3nt: TGTGCCAGCAGTGAACGAGGGATCTTC; v_gene: TRBV6-5; d_gene: .; abundance: .; j_gene: TRBJ2-1
CDR3aa: CASSPSRGDRGPSYEQYF; CDR3nt: TGTGCCAGCAGCCCCTCTCGAGGGGACAGGGGGCCTTCCTACGAGCAGTACTTC; v_gene: TRBV7-4; d_gene: TRBD1; abundance: .; j_gene: TRBJ2-7
CDR3aa: CASSPEQGNEQYF; CDR3nt: TGTGCCAGCAGCCCGGAACAGGGGAACGAGCAGTACTTC; v_gene: TRBV7-8; d_gene: TRBD1; abundance: .; j_gene: TRBJ2-7
CDR3aa: CASSYKGPYEQYF; CDR3nt: TGTGCCAGCAGTTACAAAGGACCCTACGAGCAGTACTTC; v_gene: TRBV27; d_gene: .; abundance: .; j_gene: TRBJ2-7
CDR3aa: CASSPYPGTPTSGNTIYF; CDR3nt: TGTGCCAGCAGCCCGTATCCCGGGACACCAACCTCTGGAAACACCATATATTTT; v_gene: TRBV4-2; d_gene: .; abundance: .; j_gene: TRBJ1-3
CDR3aa: CASSSSGSRSEQYF; CDR3nt: TGTGCCAGCAGTTCCTCGGGGTCGCGCTCCGAGCAGTACTTC; v_gene: TRBV27; d_gene: .; abundance: .; j_gene: TRBJ2-7
CDR3aa: CAWSAPPEHADTQYF; CDR3nt: TGTGCCTGGAGTGCACCGCCCGAGCACGCAGATACGCAGTATTTT; v_gene: TRBV30; d_gene: .; abundance: .; j_gene: TRBJ2-3
CDR3aa: CASSFFAGDSYEQYF; CDR3nt: TGTGCCAGCAGCTTTTTTGCAGGGGATTCCTACGAGCAGTACTTC; v_gene: TRBV7-2; d_gene: .; abundance: few; j_gene: TRBJ2-7
CDR3aa: CAWNGQGAYNEQFF; CDR3nt: TGTGCCTGGAACGGACAGGGAGCCTACAATGAGCAGTTCTTC; v_gene: TRBV30; d_gene: TRBD1; abundance: .; j_gene: TRBJ2-1
CDR3aa: CAWSEGIYGTDTQYF; CDR3nt: TGTGCCTGGAGCGAGGGGATATACGGGACAGATACGCAGTATTTT; v_gene: TRBV30; d_gene: .; abundance: .; j_gene: TRBJ2-3